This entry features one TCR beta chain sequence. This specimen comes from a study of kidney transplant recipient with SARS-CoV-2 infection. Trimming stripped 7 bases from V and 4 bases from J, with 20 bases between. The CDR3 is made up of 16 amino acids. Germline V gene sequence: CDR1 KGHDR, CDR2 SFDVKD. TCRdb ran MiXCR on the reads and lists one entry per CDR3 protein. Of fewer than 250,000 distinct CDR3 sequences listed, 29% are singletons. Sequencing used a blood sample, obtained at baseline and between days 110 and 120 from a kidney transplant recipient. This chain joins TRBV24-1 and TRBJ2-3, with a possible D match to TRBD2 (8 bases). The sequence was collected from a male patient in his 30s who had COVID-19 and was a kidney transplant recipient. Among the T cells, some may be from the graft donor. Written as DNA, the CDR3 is TGTGCCACCAGCCACAGCGGGAGAGGGGGCGCAGATACGCAGTATTTT. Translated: CATSHSGRGGADTQYF.